This TCR beta chain was retrieved from a study of shared clonotypes between healthy human individuals. Study outcomes and limitations: Shared across four donors were around 5% of the naive CD4 clonotypes. Compared with memory subsets, naive subsets generally had larger estimated richness.

Repertoires were generated with immunoSEQ multiplex PCR, while TCRdb's copy carries only in-frame clones and drops some. There are more than 550,000 clones in the sample; roughly 88% occur only once, and less than 40% lies in the top ten. Study donors comprised healthy, HIV-negative adults devoid of recent acute infection or vaccination. Looked up from germline, CDR1 is SGHAT and CDR2 is FQNNGV. This CDR3 region has 15 residues. Trimming took off 6 bases at V and 5 bases at J, with 20 bases between the two ends. Concerning this clone itself: Its antigen is still unknown.

The chain couples TRBV11-2 to TRBJ2-7; D is undetermined. The receptor was isolated from a man between 18 and 35 years old in good health. Some clones in this sample may be carry-over from other donors' samples. What was sequenced was memory CD8+ T cells from PBMCs. The subset denotes: CD45RO+ cells pooled with CCR7-negative TemRA cells. The CDR3 DNA sequence: TGTGCCAGCAGTTTTGAGTTGGCCGGTTTTAACGAGCAGTACTTC. This sequence encodes CASSFELAGFNEQYF. The full variable domain, its missing parts supplied by reference TRBV11-2 and TRBJ2-7, is EAGVAQSPRYKIIEKRQSVAFWCNPISGHATLYWYQQILGQGPKLLIQFQNNGVVDDSQLPKDRFSAERLKGVDSTLKIQPAKLEDSAVYLCASSFELAGFNEQYFGPGTRLTVT.